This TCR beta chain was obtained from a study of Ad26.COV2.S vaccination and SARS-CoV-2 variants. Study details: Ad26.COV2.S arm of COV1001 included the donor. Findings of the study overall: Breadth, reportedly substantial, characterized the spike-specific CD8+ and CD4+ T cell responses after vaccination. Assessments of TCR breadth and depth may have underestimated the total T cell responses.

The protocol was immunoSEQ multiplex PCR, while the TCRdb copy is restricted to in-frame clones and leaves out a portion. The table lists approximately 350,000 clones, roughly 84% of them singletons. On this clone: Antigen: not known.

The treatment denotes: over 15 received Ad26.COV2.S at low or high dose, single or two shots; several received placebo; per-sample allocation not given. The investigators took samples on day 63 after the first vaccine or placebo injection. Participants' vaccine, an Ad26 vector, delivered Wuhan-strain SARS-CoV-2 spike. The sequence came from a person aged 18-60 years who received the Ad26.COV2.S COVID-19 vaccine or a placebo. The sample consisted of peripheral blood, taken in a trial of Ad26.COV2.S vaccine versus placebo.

CDR3 sequence reads: CASSLTDDSTNYGYTF. In nucleotides, the CDR3 is TGTGCCAGCAGCCTCACAGATGACAGCACTAACTATGGCTACACCTTC. V gene TRBV3-1 (or the pseudogene TRBV3-2) combines with J gene TRBJ1-2, with D maybe TRBD1 (5 bases). Germline-derived CDR1 and CDR2 are LGHDT and YNNKEL (reference sequence). The CDR3 runs 16 residues. V was shortened by 4 bases and J by 0 bases, with 15 bases between the two germline ends.